This T cell receptor beta chain was identified during a study of blood T cell repertoires in COVID-19. Background on the study: Samples came from the United States, Italy and Spain, spanning acute and convalescent COVID-19. PBMCs, B-cell-depleted T cells, or T cells provided the cDNA or gDNA that made up the material.

Authors' data handling: The authors estimated nucleated cell counts from reference gene primer amplification. Profiling relied on immunoSEQ multiplex PCR, and the TCRdb table lists in-frame clones only, not all of them. The V and J calls and the clone size are those of that table, but D and trimming were determined from the DNA. The sample records approximately 74,000 clones, more than 85% being singletons. This CDR3 has 16 residues. V shed 5 bases, J shed 0 bases, and the junction held 9 bases outside the gene matches. The germline V gene encodes CDR1 SNHLY and CDR2 FYNNEI. The chain links TRBV2 to TRBJ1-1; 7 bases map to TRBD1. The TCR sequence derives from a woman in her fifties or sixties with active COVID-19. Sequencing input: peripheral blood. The CDR3: CASSSSPTGLNTEAFF. The CDR3 DNA follows: TGTGCCAGCAGTTCCTCCCCGACAGGGCTGAACACTGAAGCTTTCTTT.